These 18 T cell receptor beta chains originate from one sample sequenced in a study of control samples from healthy donors and cancer patients. The table came from immunoSEQ multiplex PCR; TCRdb's copy has only in-frame clones and leaves some out. This table has some 80,000 clones, approximately 92% appearing once. The source material was blood. Receptor source: an older woman in good health.

The rearrangement links TRBV18 to TRBJ2-1, with D possibly TRBD1 on 5 matching bases. The CDR3 length is 15 residues. Germline V lookup: CDR1 KGHSH, CDR2 LQKENI. Trimming removed 2 bases at V and 5 bases at J, with 13 bases between. The CDR3 region is CASSPGTGSNNEQFF. The CDR3 bases are TGTGCCAGCTCACCAGGAACAGGTAGTAACAATGAGCAGTTCTTC.

The chain carries TRBV5-8 and TRBJ1-1, with D possibly TRBD1 on 6 matching bases. Trimming removed 2 bases at V and 6 bases at J, with 17 bases between. Germline V lookup: CDR1 SGHTS, CDR2 YDEGEE. The CDR3 contains 15 residues. CDR3 protein: CASSLWGGAKSEAFF. CDR3 sequence (DNA): TGTGCCAGCAGCTTATGGGGGGGCGCGAAATCTGAAGCTTTCTTT.

The J gene is TRBJ1-1, the V gene TRBV6-6, with a tentative D call TRBD1 (5 bases). From germline, CDR1 is MNHNY and CDR2 SVGAGI (reference sequence). The CDR3 is 12 residues long. V was trimmed by 8 bases and J by 1 base, leaving 8 bases between them. For the CDR3, the DNA is TGTGCCAGCCGGGGCGAGAACACTGAAGCTTTCTTT. Amino acid sequence: CASRGENTEAFF.

The rearrangement joins TRBV7-2 to TRBJ2-3, with D hard to call. This CDR3 is built from 12 residues. Deletions cut 5 bases from V and 4 bases from J, with 7 bases between. The V gene's germline CDR1 is SGHTA and CDR2 FQGNSA. The DNA of the CDR3 is TGTGCCAGCAGCGGACGGGCAGATACGCAGTATTTT. Translating it yields CASSGRADTQYF. Filled out from reference TRBV7-2 and TRBJ2-3, the complete variable domain reads GAGVSQSPSNKVTEKGKDVELRCDPISGHTALYWYRQSLGQGLEFLIYFQGNSAPDKSGLPSDRFSAERTGGSVSTLTIQRTQQEDSAVYLCASSGRADTQYFGPGTRLTVL.

The CDR3 spells CASSQEAPVNYNSPLHF. CDR3 nucleotides: TGCGCCAGCAGCCAAGAGGCGCCGGTCAACTATAATTCACCCCTCCACTTT. This chain connects TRBV4-1 to TRBJ1-6; D is undetermined. Trimming stripped 0 bases from V and 3 bases from J, with 12 bases between. Germline V gene sequence: CDR1 MGHRA, CDR2 YSYEKL. This CDR3 contains 17 residues.

The V call is TRBV2, the J call TRBJ2-1; D might be TRBD1 (6 bases). The CDR3 length is 13 residues. From germline, CDR1 is SNHLY and CDR2 FYNNEI. Trimming stripped 9 bases from V and 2 bases from J, with 11 bases between. The DNA of the CDR3 is TGTGCCAGAGAACAGGGAACCTACAATGAGCAGTTCTTC. Its protein is CAREQGTYNEQFF.

The chain couples TRBV6-5 to TRBJ2-2; 8 bases line up with TRBD2. Unmatched junction bases numbered 9, after V lost 4 bases and J lost 5 bases. Germline CDR1 reads MNHEY; CDR2 reads SVGAGI. The CDR3 is made up of 16 amino acids. In nucleotides, the CDR3 is TGTGCCAGCAGTTTGCGGGAGGATCTAAGGACCGGGGAGCTGTTTTTT. Protein sequence: CASSLREDLRTGELFF.

The V gene is TRBV24-1, the J gene TRBJ2-2; 7 nucleotides agree with TRBD2. The V gene's germline CDR1 is KGHDR and CDR2 SFDVKD. This CDR3 is 15 amino acids long. V lost 2 bases to trimming and J lost 4 bases; unmatched junction nucleotides: 3. The CDR3 DNA reads TGTGCCACCAGTGATTGGGGAGGGAGCACCGGGGAGCTGTTTTTT. This translates into CATSDWGGSTGELFF.

The CDR3 spells CASSPRSGGQETQYF. The CDR3 DNA reads as TGTGCCAGCTCACCACGGTCAGGGGGCCAAGAGACCCAGTACTTC. This chain connects TRBV18 to TRBJ2-5; 7 bases map to TRBD1. J was trimmed by 1 base and V by 1 base; bases with no gene match: 3. Germline V lookup: CDR1 KGHSH, CDR2 LQKENI. CDR3 length: 15 residues. Full variable domain (remainder filled in from reference TRBV18 and TRBJ2-5): NAGVMQNPRHLVRRRGQEARLRCSPMKGHSHVYWYRQLPEEGLKFMVYLQKENIIDESGMPKERFSAEFPKEGPSILRIQQVVRGDSAAYFCASSPRSGGQETQYFGPGTRLLVL.

The chain joins TRBV7-2 to TRBJ2-1; TRBD2 matches 12 bases. V lost 2 bases to trimming and J lost 4 bases; unmatched junction nucleotides: 6. CDR3 length: 17 residues. Per germline, CDR1 SGHTA and CDR2 FQGNSA. The CDR3 DNA reads TGTGCCAGCAGCTTAACTAGCGGGGGGACGACTTACAATGAGCAGTTCTTC. As protein: CASSLTSGGTTYNEQFF.

The V gene is TRBV7-2, the J gene TRBJ2-7, with TRBD1 as a possible D gene (6 bases). The V end was cut by 5 bases, the J end by 3 bases, with 17 bases between. The CDR3 totals 15 residues. Germline CDR1 and CDR2: SGHTA and FQGNSA. The CDR3 bases are TGTGCCAGCAGCGCTCAGGGGCAGGGGAGCTACGAGCAGTACTTC. Translating it yields CASSAQGQGSYEQYF.

The chain couples TRBV10-3 to TRBJ2-1; perhaps TRBD2 as D (6 bases). This CDR3 is 14 amino acids long. V was trimmed by 7 bases and J by 6 bases, leaving 16 bases between them. CDR1 and CDR2 (germline): ENHRY, SYGVKD. This CDR3 is CAIIRDLSTNEQFF. The CDR3 nucleotides are TGTGCCATCATCCGGGACTTGAGTACCAATGAGCAGTTCTTC.

The chain combines TRBV12-3 or TRBV12-4 with TRBJ1-2; no clear D. The CDR3 length is 13 residues. The V gene lost 5 bases and the J gene lost 3 bases, with 10 bases spanning the gap. CDR3 nucleotide sequence: TGTGCCAGCAGTCCCGACGGGTACTATGGCTACACCTTC. It encodes CASSPDGYYGYTF.

The chain recombines TRBV4-1 with TRBJ1-1; D not certain. This CDR3 has 12 residues. Germline-derived CDR1 and CDR2 are MGHRA and YSYEKL. The V end was cut by 1 base, the J end by 11 bases, with 11 bases between. CDR3 in DNA: TGCGCCAGCAGCCAAGGTCGAGGAGGGGCTTTCTTT. It specifies CASSQGRGGAFF.

The V and J genes are TRBV7-2 and TRBJ1-5; 8 nucleotides match TRBD1. In germline, CDR1 is SGHTA, CDR2 FQGNSA. V dropped 5 bases and J dropped 5; count of bases not matched to a gene: 8. This CDR3 has 15 residues. Here the CDR3 reads CASSPRTGSDQPQHF. CDR3 nucleotides: TGTGCCAGCAGCCCCAGGACAGGGAGTGATCAGCCCCAGCATTTT.

The rearrangement uses TRBV3-1 (or the pseudogene TRBV3-2) and TRBJ2-7, with no clear D. V was pared by 4 bases and J by 7 bases, with 8 bases between. The CDR3 covers 11 residues. Germline CDR1 and CDR2: LGHDT and YNNKEL (reference sequence). The CDR3 is CASSLSEEQYF. The CDR3 nucleotides read TGTGCCAGCAGCCTCTCCGAGGAGCAGTACTTC.

V is TRBV12-3 or TRBV12-4 and J is TRBJ2-7; the D gene is possibly TRBD2 (6 bases). V gave up 2 bases and J gave up 6 bases, with 11 bases separating them. The CDR3 is made up of 13 amino acids. This CDR3 reads CASSLYRGGEQYF. CDR3 bases: TGTGCCAGCAGTTTATATAGGGGAGGCGAGCAGTACTTC.

A note on this clone: A junction boundary mismatches the germline segment, possibly from a read error. DNA for the CDR3: TGTGCCATCAGTTACACCCCAGATAGCAATCAGCCCCAGCATTTT. Its translation is CAISYTPDSNQPQHF. The rearrangement links TRBV28 to TRBJ1-5; unclear D gene. The CDR3 is 15 residues long. Germline CDR1 is MDHEN and CDR2 is SYDVKM.